This entry lists 20 T cell receptor beta chains sequenced from one sample in a study of cytomegalovirus exposure and HLA in healthy donors. Vbeta (60) and Jbeta (13) primers were used in the PCR. The method was immunoSEQ multiplex PCR; TCRdb's version includes in-frame clones alone and lacks a portion of them. The sample consists of about 73,000 clones, roughly 80% of them appearing once. The sequenced material came from PBMCs. All receptors come from a male donor in good health and CMV-seronegative.

This clone has a single count. The chain is built from TRBV9 and TRBJ2-5, with 7 nucleotides matching TRBD2. V gave up 0 bases and J gave up 4 bases; unmatched junction bases: 9. Germline assignment: CDR1 SGDLS and CDR2 YYNGEE. This CDR3 region has 16 residues. The CDR3: CASSVGAGVIPETQYF. CDR3 coding DNA: TGTGCCAGCAGCGTAGGTGCGGGAGTAATACCAGAGACCCAGTACTTC. The full variable domain, its missing parts supplied by reference TRBV9 and TRBJ2-5, is DSGVTQTPKHLITATGQRVTLRCSPRSGDLSVYWYQQSLDQGLQFLIQYYNGEERAKGNILERFSAQQFPDLHSELNLSSLELGDSALYFCASSVGAGVIPETQYFGPGTRLLVL.

The genes are TRBV6-1 and TRBJ2-7; perhaps TRBD1 as D (6 bases). The V gene's germline CDR1 is MNHNS and CDR2 SASEGT. The CDR3 spans 14 residues. V was clipped by 7 bases and J by 0 bases, with 13 bases between them. The CDR3, as DNA: TGTGCCAGCATAGACAGGTTAAGCTCCTACGAGCAGTACTTC. Amino acids: CASIDRLSSYEQYF.

The V and J genes are TRBV5-6 and TRBJ2-5, with a weak D call TRBD2 (6 bases). Germline lookup yields CDR1 SGHDT and CDR2 YYEEEE. V was shortened by 3 bases and J by 4 bases, with 10 bases between the two germline ends. The CDR3 has 13 amino acids. As DNA, the CDR3 is TGTGCCAGCAGCTCCGGGGGAGCAGAGACCCAGTACTTC. This encodes CASSSGGAETQYF.

The genes are TRBV14 and TRBJ2-7; unclear D gene. Germline values: CDR1 SGHDN, CDR2 FVKESK. V lost 4 bases and J lost 5, with 12 bases in between. The CDR3 length is 13 residues. The CDR3 bases are TGTGCCAGCAGCCGCGGCCTTTGGGACGAGCAGTACTTC. It codes for CASSRGLWDEQYF.

V gene TRBV5-6 combines with J gene TRBJ2-1, with a possible D match to TRBD1 (6 bases). CDR3 size: 13 residues. Germline assignment: CDR1 SGHDT and CDR2 YYEEEE. V lost 5 bases and J 6 bases, leaving 12 bases between the germline ends. CDR3 coding DNA: TGTGCCAGCAGTCCCTTAGGGGGCAATGAGCAGTTCTTC. Amino acid sequence: CASSPLGGNEQFF.

This rearrangement joins TRBV7-6 to TRBJ2-7, with 14 positions matching TRBD2. Trimming cost V 5 bases and J 4 bases; bases outside gene matches: 4. CDR1 is SGHVS and CDR2 is FNYEAQ in the germline V gene. The CDR3 has 15 amino acids. The CDR3 here is CASSRRTSGRYEQYF. The CDR3 nucleotides read TGTGCCAGCAGCCGCCGGACTAGCGGGAGGTACGAGCAGTACTTC.

The chain employs TRBV27 and TRBJ1-1; D gene ambiguous. Germline CDR1 is MNHEY and CDR2 is SMNVEV (reference sequence). Trimming removed 2 bases at V and 0 bases at J, with 10 bases between. CDR3 length: 15 amino acids. The CDR3, as DNA: TGTGCCAGCAGTTTAGGGAGATTTATGAACACTGAAGCTTTCTTT. Protein product: CASSLGRFMNTEAFF.

The rearrangement uses TRBV27 and TRBJ2-3, with D possibly matching TRBD2 (7 bases). V lost 4 bases and J lost 5, with 28 bases in between. Germline V gene data show CDR1 as MNHEY and CDR2 as SMNVEV (reference sequence). This CDR3 is 19 amino acids long. CDR3 residues: CASSSDSWGLAEKRDTQYF. The CDR3 DNA reads as TGTGCCAGCAGTTCGGACTCCTGGGGGCTAGCGGAAAAGAGAGATACGCAGTATTTT.

In its sample, this clone was seen once. J is TRBJ1-5 and V is TRBV30; D remains unclear. V was cut by 0 bases and J by 2 bases, with 8 bases left in between. This CDR3 comprises 14 residues. The germline CDR1 and CDR2 sequences are GTSNPN and SVGIG (reference sequence). The CDR3 bases are TGTGCCTGGAGTGTACGAACAGGCAATCAGCCCCAGCATTTT. Translated: CAWSVRTGNQPQHF.

The chain uses TRBV5-4 and TRBJ2-7; weak D call: TRBD2 (6 bases). The germline V gene encodes CDR1 SGHNT and CDR2 YYREEE (reference sequence). The CDR3 loop spans 14 amino acids. Between the trimmed V and J ends, which lost 2 bases and 2 bases, there was a span of 11 bases. The CDR3 bases are TGTGCCAGCAGCTTAGGTCCGGGGGCCTACGAGCAGTACTTC. Translated, it gives CASSLGPGAYEQYF.

This chain joins TRBV11-2 and TRBJ2-1, with 7 bases lining up with TRBD2. The CDR3 runs to 15 residues. The V gene's germline CDR1 is SGHAT and CDR2 FQNNGV. V was clipped by 5 bases and J by 5 bases; unmatched bases: 9. The CDR3 loop reads CASSISGLADNEQFF. The DNA for the CDR3 is TGTGCCAGCAGCATTAGCGGGCTAGCGGACAATGAGCAGTTCTTC.

This clone was recorded a few times. Mismatch with germline at one junction end may stem from a read error. The chain joins TRBV23-1 to TRBJ1-2; 8 bases align to TRBD1. TRBV23-1 qualifies as an ORF whose function is uncertain. The CDR3 sequence is 15 residues long. In nucleotides, the CDR3 is TGCGCCAGCAGTCCCCCGCCCAGGGGGCGGTCTGGCTACCCCTTC. Translation gives CASSPPPRGRSGYPF.

The rearrangement joins TRBV7-2 to TRBJ2-3; 10 bases are a match to TRBD2. The CDR3 length is 16 residues. Germline-derived CDR1 and CDR2 are SGHTA and FQGNSA. V dropped 3 bases and J dropped 0; count of bases not matched to a gene: 3. CDR3: CASSFSGGPSTDTQYF. The CDR3 DNA reads as TGTGCCAGCAGCTTTAGCGGGGGGCCGAGCACAGATACGCAGTATTTT.

The gene calls are TRBV6-1 and TRBJ2-7; tentative D call: TRBD1 (6 bases). The CDR3 is 17 amino acids. The V gene lost 3 bases and the J gene lost 5 bases, with 23 bases spanning the gap. Germline V lookup: CDR1 MNHNS, CDR2 SASEGT. The CDR3 nucleotides are TGTGCCAGCAGTGATTGTGTAGGGACATGGTGTCGGCACGAGCAGTACTTC. The encoded protein is CASSDCVGTWCRHEQYF.

The chain has TRBV4-1 and TRBJ1-2; 7 bases fit TRBD1. The CDR3 runs to 12 residues. V shed 7 bases and J 3 bases; nucleotides not matched to a gene: 2. The germline gives CDR1 MGHRA, CDR2 YSYEKL. The CDR3 sequence: CASKGAYYGYTF. The CDR3, as DNA: TGCGCCAGCAAGGGGGCTTACTATGGCTACACCTTC.

J is TRBJ1-4 and V is TRBV4-1; D gene ambiguous. The V gene's germline CDR1 is MGHRA and CDR2 YSYEKL. The ends were cut back, 1 base at V and 3 bases at J, with 12 bases in the middle. The CDR3 contains 16 residues. Here the CDR3 reads CASSQGRGGANEKLFF. The CDR3 DNA is TGCGCCAGCAGCCAAGGACGAGGTGGTGCTAATGAAAAACTGTTTTTT.

The genes are TRBV19 and TRBJ1-4; perhaps TRBD1 as D (5 bases). The length of the CDR3 is 13 residues. Looked up from germline, CDR1 is LNHDA and CDR2 is SQIVND (reference sequence). V dropped 5 bases and J dropped 8 bases, with 12 bases sitting between them. The CDR3 is CASSGADGEKLFF. CDR3 nucleotide sequence: TGTGCCAGTAGTGGGGCAGATGGAGAAAAACTGTTTTTT.

This clone turned up a few times. The gene calls are TRBV5-4 and TRBJ2-6; D gene ambiguous. Looked up from germline, CDR1 is SGHNT and CDR2 is YYREEE (reference sequence). Between the trimmed V and J ends, which lost 6 bases and 2 bases, there was a span of 6 bases. This CDR3 is 13 amino acids long. The CDR3 DNA reads TGTGCCAGCAATCCCGCTGGGGCCAACGTCCTGACTTTC. Translation: CASNPAGANVLTF.

V gene TRBV9 combines with J gene TRBJ2-3, with D tentatively TRBD2 (6 bases). The CDR3 runs 16 residues. Trimming left V 4 bases short and J 6 bases short, with 21 bases between. Germline V lookup: CDR1 SGDLS, CDR2 YYNGEE. The CDR3 DNA reads as TGTGCCAGCAGCCCCGTCGGGGGTGCCCTGGGTGATACGCAGTATTTT. It encodes CASSPVGGALGDTQYF.

The chain has TRBV7-6 and TRBJ2-5; possible D gene TRBD1, 6 bases. V was clipped by 5 bases and J by 7 bases, with 11 bases between them. Germline loops: CDR1 SGHVS, CDR2 FNYEAQ. The CDR3 has 12 residues. In DNA, the CDR3 is TGTGCCAGCAGCACCCAGGGGAGGACCCAGTACTTC. Encoded protein: CASSTQGRTQYF. Based on the CDR3 plus reference TRBV7-6 and TRBJ2-5, the full variable domain is GAGVSQSPRYKVTKRGQDVALRCDPISGHVSLYWYRQALGQGPEFLTYFNYEAQQDKSGLPNDRFSAERPEGSISTLTIQRTEQRDSAMYRCASSTQGRTQYFGPGTRLLVL.